What follows are 3 T cell receptor beta chains derived from one specimen sequenced in a study of CD8 T cells in ankylosing spondylitis. Findings and caveats of the study: Typical of ankylosing spondylitis blood, it appeared, was a TCR beta motif of fewer than ten highly homologous variants.

TCRdb re-analysed the 5' RACE reads in MiXCR, keeping a single row per CDR3 protein. The data show around 490,000 distinct CDR3 sequences, roughly 5.3% seen once. Antigens of these TCRs are unknown. Material for sequencing was blood, either unsorted or a sorted T cell fraction (not recorded which). These receptors were obtained from a male donor with ankylosing spondylitis.

This clonotype was seen repeatedly, ten times or more. This chain connects TRBV7-6 to TRBJ2-2; a weak D match, TRBD2 (7 bases). The CDR3 is 14 residues long. V gave up 5 bases and J gave up 5 bases, with 12 bases separating them. CDR1 and CDR2 from the germline V gene are SGHVS and FNYEAQ. In nucleotides, the CDR3 is TGTGCCAGCAGCCCAAGGGGGGGTACCGGGGAGCTGTTTTTT. It yields the protein CASSPRGGTGELFF.

This clonotype has a count of ten or more. This sequence joins TRBV10-3 and TRBJ1-2; D remains ambiguous. Looked up from germline, CDR1 is ENHRY and CDR2 is SYGVKD. V lost 6 bases and J 4 bases, leaving 15 bases between the germline ends. This CDR3 has 14 amino acids. CDR3 DNA sequence: TGTGCCATCAGGGAGAGTGGAGGAACCTATGGCTACACCTTC. Translated: CAIRESGGTYGYTF.

In its sample, this clonotype was seen a few times. V usage is TRBV4-2 and J usage is TRBJ2-7; D not certain. The V gene lost 1 base and the J gene lost 4 bases, with 11 bases spanning the gap. Germline V gene data show CDR1 as LGHNA and CDR2 as YNFKEQ. This CDR3 contains 14 residues. CDR3 region: CASSQVNYQYEQYF. CDR3 nucleotides: TGTGCCAGCAGCCAAGTAAACTATCAGTACGAGCAGTACTTC.